A selection of T cell receptor beta chains follows, all from one sample in a study of regulatory dendritic cells for organ transplantation. Method: immunoSEQ multiplex PCR; TCRdb's copy keeps in-frame clones and lacks some. The sample holds tens of thousands of clones, roughly 69% seen once. The sequenced sample was memory CD4+ T cells from blood. These receptors originate from a human donor in good health. Both conserved end residues are part of each CDR3. Each record gives: V gene, D gene, clone size, J gene, CDR3 DNA, CDR3 protein. A D gene is named only where the DNA matches it firmly. Size tells how often a clone was seen (once, few, many) or the class of an expanded clone, and some rows leave it out.

V: TRBV13; D: TRBD2; size: -; J: TRBJ2-3; DNA: TGTGCCAGCAGTCGCTCGACTAGCGGGTTCACAGATACGCAGTATTTT; CDR3: CASSRSTSGFTDTQYF
V: TRBV9; D: TRBD2; size: -; J: TRBJ2-2; DNA: TGTGCCAGCAGAGCGGGGGGCCCTCTAACCGAAACCGGGGAGCTGTTTTTT; CDR3: CASRAGGPLTETGELFF
V: TRBV7-2; D: -; size: -; J: TRBJ2-2; DNA: TGTGCCAGCAGCCAACGGGTCCTCAACACCGGGGAGCTGTTTTTT; CDR3: CASSQRVLNTGELFF
V: TRBV5-1; D: TRBD2; size: -; J: TRBJ2-3; DNA: TGCGCCAGCAGGACCGGGACTACCACAGATACGCAGTATTTT; CDR3: CASRTGTTTDTQYF
V: TRBV5-1; D: TRBD1; size: -; J: TRBJ2-3; DNA: TGCGCCAGCAGCTTGAGACTCCCGGGACAGGGGGGAGATACGCAGTATTTT; CDR3: CASSLRLPGQGGDTQYF
V: TRBV29-1; D: -; size: few; J: TRBJ1-1; DNA: TGCAGCGTTGATGGGGTGGGGTGGCGGGGCACTGAAGCTTTCTTT; CDR3: CSVDGVGWRGTEAFF
V: TRBV18; D: -; size: -; J: TRBJ2-2; DNA: TGTGCCAGCTCACCGTCGTTGACGGGATCCGGGGAGCTGTTTTTT; CDR3: CASSPSLTGSGELFF
V: TRBV19; D: TRBD1; size: -; J: TRBJ1-3; DNA: TGTGCCAGTAGTATAAACCGACAGGGGACCTCTGGAAACACCATATATTTT; CDR3: CASSINRQGTSGNTIYF
V: TRBV14; D: TRBD1; size: -; J: TRBJ1-5; DNA: TGTGCCAGCAGCCTGGACAGGGCGTTGGATCAGCCCCAGCATTTT; CDR3: CASSLDRALDQPQHF
V: TRBV5-6; D: -; size: -; J: TRBJ2-7; DNA: TGTGCCAGCAGCTTGGGGGGGCTCTCCTACGAGCAGTACTTC; CDR3: CASSLGGLSYEQYF
V: TRBV6-6; D: TRBD1; size: -; J: TRBJ1-2; DNA: TGTGCCAGCAGTAATACAGGGGAAAGGGGCTACACCTTC; CDR3: CASSNTGERGYTF
V: TRBV7-9; D: -; size: -; J: TRBJ1-1; DNA: TGTGCCAGCAGCTTAGGGGCACTCTTTCCTCCCGAAGCTTTCTTT; CDR3: CASSLGALFPPEAFF
V: TRBV6-1; D: TRBD1; size: -; J: TRBJ2-5; DNA: TGTGCCAGCAGTGCAAGGGGGCTTACAGAGACCCAGTACTTC; CDR3: CASSARGLTETQYF
V: TRBV6-1; D: -; size: -; J: TRBJ1-5; DNA: TGTGCCAGCAGTGAGGGGGGGGACCATCAGCCCCAGCATTTT; CDR3: CASSEGGDHQPQHF
V: TRBV6-6; D: TRBD1; size: -; J: TRBJ2-3; DNA: TGTGCCAGCAGGCTCCCGGGACAGGGAGCAGATACGCAGTATTTT; CDR3: CASRLPGQGADTQYF
V: TRBV5-4; D: TRBD2; size: -; J: TRBJ2-2; DNA: TGTGCCAGCAGCTTGGGGACTAGCGGGGGGGCTACGGCCGGGGAGCTGTTTTTT; CDR3: CASSLGTSGGATAGELFF
V: TRBV5-4; D: TRBD2; size: -; J: TRBJ2-3; DNA: TGTGCCAGCAGCTTGGCTAGCGGTAACACAGATACGCAGTATTTT; CDR3: CASSLASGNTDTQYF
V: TRBV2; D: TRBD1; size: -; J: TRBJ1-1; DNA: TGTGCCAGCAACGGGGACAGGACCAGGGAGACTGAAGCTTTCTTT; CDR3: CASNGDRTRETEAFF
V: TRBV5-5; D: -; size: few; J: TRBJ1-5; DNA: TGTGCCAGCAGCTTGCAACTCACAGGGAACTTCGCCAGCAATCAGCCCCAGCATTTT; CDR3: CASSLQLTGNFASNQPQHF
V: TRBV7-9; D: -; size: medium-sized; J: TRBJ2-1; DNA: TGTGCCAGCAGCCCGTGGACCCTACGGGGAAGTTACAATGAGCAGTTCTTC; CDR3: CASSPWTLRGSYNEQFF
V: TRBV5-4; D: TRBD1; size: -; J: TRBJ2-7; DNA: TGTGCCAGCAGCTCCCGACAGGGTGACTACGAGCAGTACTTC; CDR3: CASSSRQGDYEQYF
V: TRBV9; D: TRBD2; size: few; J: TRBJ2-2; DNA: TGTGCCAGCAGCGTAGGTTCGCGGGGGGGCAGCACCGGGGAGCTGTTTTTT; CDR3: CASSVGSRGGSTGELFF
V: TRBV5-5; D: -; size: -; J: TRBJ2-1; DNA: TGTGCCAGCACCCAAAGGGGGTACAATGAGCAGTTCTTC; CDR3: CASTQRGYNEQFF
V: TRBV7-2; D: -; size: -; J: TRBJ2-2; DNA: TGTGCCAGCAGCTACTACACCGGGGAGCTGTTTTTT; CDR3: CASSYYTGELFF
V: TRBV4-2; D: -; size: -; J: TRBJ1-2; DNA: TGTGCCAGCAGCCAAGAAGGCAGGGGATTCTATGGCTACACCTTC; CDR3: CASSQEGRGFYGYTF
V: TRBV2; D: -; size: -; J: TRBJ2-3; DNA: TGTGCCAGCAGTGATAACCCCGGGAGCACAGATACGCAGTATTTT; CDR3: CASSDNPGSTDTQYF
V: TRBV27; D: -; size: -; J: TRBJ1-1; DNA: TGTGCCAGCAGTTTACCCCCGGAGCTACGGCCTGAAGCTTTCTTT; CDR3: CASSLPPELRPEAFF
V: TRBV11-3; D: -; size: -; J: TRBJ2-7; DNA: TGTGCCAGCAGCTTAGAGAGGCTCTACGAGCAGTACTTC; CDR3: CASSLERLYEQYF
V: TRBV18; D: TRBD1; size: -; J: TRBJ2-5; DNA: TGTGCCAGCTCACCGACAGGGGCAAAACAAGAGACCCAGTACTTC; CDR3: CASSPTGAKQETQYF
V: TRBV27; D: TRBD1; size: -; J: TRBJ1-4; DNA: TGTGCCAGCGGACAGGATAATGAAAAACTGTTTTTT; CDR3: CASGQDNEKLFF
V: TRBV7-2; D: -; size: few; J: TRBJ1-1; DNA: TGTGCCAGCAGCTTAGATCTCAGGATGACGCCTCTGAACACTGAAGCTTTCTTT; CDR3: CASSLDLRMTPLNTEAFF
V: TRBV6-5; D: TRBD1; size: -; J: TRBJ1-5; DNA: TGTGCCAGCAGTTACTCGACAGGGACTGATCAGCCCCAGCATTTT; CDR3: CASSYSTGTDQPQHF
V: TRBV11-3; D: -; size: -; J: TRBJ2-3; DNA: TGTGCCAGCAGCGAACGACGAGGTACGCAGTATTTT; CDR3: CASSERRGTQYF
V: TRBV6-5; D: TRBD1; size: -; J: TRBJ2-7; DNA: TGTGCCAGCAGTTTACACGGACAGGGCTTATCGAACGAGCAGTACTTC; CDR3: CASSLHGQGLSNEQYF
V: TRBV21-1; D: -; size: -; J: TRBJ1-2; DNA: TGTGCCAGCTCGTTACCGCGCAGGTTGAACTATGGCTACACCTTC; CDR3: CASSLPRRLNYGYTF
V: TRBV11-2; D: TRBD2; size: once; J: TRBJ2-1; DNA: TGTGCCAGCAGCCTCCAGCGGGGAAGCTACAATGAGCAGTTCTTC; CDR3: CASSLQRGSYNEQFF
V: TRBV20-1; D: -; size: -; J: TRBJ2-5; DNA: TGCAGTCCTGGGACACCAGAGACCCAGTACTTC; CDR3: CSPGTPETQYF
V: TRBV6-1; D: -; size: -; J: TRBJ2-3; DNA: TGTGCCAGCAGTGAAGCAGGGGGGGGAAGCACAGATACGCAGTATTTT; CDR3: CASSEAGGGSTDTQYF
V: TRBV4-1; D: TRBD2; size: -; J: TRBJ2-3; DNA: TGCGCCAGCAGCCCCTCGAAGGCGGGGGGCCATACGGATACGCAGTATTTT; CDR3: CASSPSKAGGHTDTQYF